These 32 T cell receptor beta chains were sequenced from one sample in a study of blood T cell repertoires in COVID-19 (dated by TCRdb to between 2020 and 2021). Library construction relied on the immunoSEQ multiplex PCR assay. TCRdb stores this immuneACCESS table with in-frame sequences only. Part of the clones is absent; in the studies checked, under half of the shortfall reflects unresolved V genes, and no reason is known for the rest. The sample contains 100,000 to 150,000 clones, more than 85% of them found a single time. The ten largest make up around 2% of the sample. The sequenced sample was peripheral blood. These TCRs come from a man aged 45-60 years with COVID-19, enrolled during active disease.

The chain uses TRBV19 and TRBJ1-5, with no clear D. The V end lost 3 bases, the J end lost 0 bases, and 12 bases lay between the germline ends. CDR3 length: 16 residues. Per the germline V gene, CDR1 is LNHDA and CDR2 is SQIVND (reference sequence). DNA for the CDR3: TGTGCCAGTAGTATGTCAGGAACCTATAGCAATCAGCCCCAGCATTTT. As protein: CASSMSGTYSNQPQHF.

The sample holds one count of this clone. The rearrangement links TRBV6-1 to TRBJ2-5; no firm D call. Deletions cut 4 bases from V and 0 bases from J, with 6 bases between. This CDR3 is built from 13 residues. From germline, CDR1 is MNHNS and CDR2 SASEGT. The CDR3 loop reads CASSGANQETQYF. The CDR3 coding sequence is TGTGCCAGCAGTGGAGCTAACCAAGAGACCCAGTACTTC.

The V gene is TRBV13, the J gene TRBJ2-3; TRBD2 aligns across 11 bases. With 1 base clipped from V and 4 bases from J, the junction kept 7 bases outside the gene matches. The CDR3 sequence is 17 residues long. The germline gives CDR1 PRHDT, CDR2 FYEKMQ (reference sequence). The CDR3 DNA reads TGTGCCAGCAGCTTAGCGACGGGACTAGCGGTGGCAGATACGCAGTATTTT. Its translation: CASSLATGLAVADTQYF.

The DNA of the CDR3 is TGTGCCAGCAGTACATGGCAGGGCACCGGGGAGCTGTTTTTT. This gives the protein CASSTWQGTGELFF. The rearrangement uses TRBV28 and TRBJ2-2; perhaps TRBD1 as D (5 bases). V dropped 5 bases and J dropped 4 bases, with 11 bases sitting between them. The germline V gene encodes CDR1 MDHEN and CDR2 SYDVKM. The CDR3 sequence is 14 residues long.

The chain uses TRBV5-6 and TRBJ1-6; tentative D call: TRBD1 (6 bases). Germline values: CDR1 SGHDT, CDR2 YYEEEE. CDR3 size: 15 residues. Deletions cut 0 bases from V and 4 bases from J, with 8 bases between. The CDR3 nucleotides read TGTGCCAGCAGCTTGGGAACAGGGTATAATTCACCCCTCCACTTT. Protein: CASSLGTGYNSPLHF.

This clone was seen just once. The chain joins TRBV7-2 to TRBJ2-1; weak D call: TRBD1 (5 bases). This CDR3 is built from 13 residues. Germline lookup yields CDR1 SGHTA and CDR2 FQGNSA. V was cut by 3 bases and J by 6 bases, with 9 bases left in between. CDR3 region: CASSFPGINEQFF. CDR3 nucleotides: TGTGCCAGCAGCTTCCCAGGGATCAATGAGCAGTTCTTC.

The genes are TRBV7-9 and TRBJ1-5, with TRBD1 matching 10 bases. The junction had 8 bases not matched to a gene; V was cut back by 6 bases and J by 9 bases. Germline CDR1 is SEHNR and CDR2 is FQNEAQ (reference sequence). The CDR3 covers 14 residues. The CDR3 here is CASSFSGDRGPQHF. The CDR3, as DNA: TGTGCCAGCAGTTTCTCCGGGGACAGGGGGCCCCAGCATTTT. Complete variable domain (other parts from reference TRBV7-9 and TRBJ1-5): DTGVSQNPRHKITKRGQNVTFRCDPISEHNRLYWYRQTLGQGPEFLTYFQNEAQLEKSRLLSDRFSAERPKGSFSTLEIQRTEQGDSAMYLCASSFSGDRGPQHFGDGTRLSIL.

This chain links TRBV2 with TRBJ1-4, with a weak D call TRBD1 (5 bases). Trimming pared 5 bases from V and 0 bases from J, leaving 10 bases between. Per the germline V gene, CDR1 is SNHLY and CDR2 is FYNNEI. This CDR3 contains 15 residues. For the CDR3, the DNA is TGTGCCAGCAGTCCCGACAGAACAACTAATGAAAAACTGTTTTTT. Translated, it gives CASSPDRTTNEKLFF.

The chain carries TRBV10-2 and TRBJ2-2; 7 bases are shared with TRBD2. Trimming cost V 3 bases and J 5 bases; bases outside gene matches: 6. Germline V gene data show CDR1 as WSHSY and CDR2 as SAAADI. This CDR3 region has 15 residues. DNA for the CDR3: TGCGCCAGCAGTGATGGGAGGGCCTGGACCGGGGAGCTGTTTTTT. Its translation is CASSDGRAWTGELFF.

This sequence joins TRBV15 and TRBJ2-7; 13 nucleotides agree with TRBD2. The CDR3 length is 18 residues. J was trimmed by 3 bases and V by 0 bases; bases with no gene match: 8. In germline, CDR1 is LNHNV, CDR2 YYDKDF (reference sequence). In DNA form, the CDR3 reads TGTGCCACCAGCAGAGACCCTGGGGGACTAGCGGGAAACTACGAGCAGTACTTC. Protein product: CATSRDPGGLAGNYEQYF.

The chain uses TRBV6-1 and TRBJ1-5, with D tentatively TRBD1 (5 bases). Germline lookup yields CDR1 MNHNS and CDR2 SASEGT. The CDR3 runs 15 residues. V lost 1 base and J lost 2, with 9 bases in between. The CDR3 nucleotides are TGTGCCAGCAGTGAAGTTGGGGGGGGCAATCAGCCCCAGCATTTT. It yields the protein CASSEVGGGNQPQHF.

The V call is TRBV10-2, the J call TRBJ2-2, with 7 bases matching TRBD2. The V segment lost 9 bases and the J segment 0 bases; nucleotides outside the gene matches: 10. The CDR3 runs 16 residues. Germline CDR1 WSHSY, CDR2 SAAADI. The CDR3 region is CASRTGTTSNTGELFF. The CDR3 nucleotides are TGCGCCAGTCGGACCGGGACTACCTCGAACACCGGGGAGCTGTTTTTT.

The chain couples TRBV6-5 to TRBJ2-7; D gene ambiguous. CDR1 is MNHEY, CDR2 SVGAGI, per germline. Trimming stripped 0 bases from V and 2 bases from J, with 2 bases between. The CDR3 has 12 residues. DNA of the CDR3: TGTGCCAGCAGTTACTCTACCTACGAGCAGTACTTC. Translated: CASSYSTYEQYF.

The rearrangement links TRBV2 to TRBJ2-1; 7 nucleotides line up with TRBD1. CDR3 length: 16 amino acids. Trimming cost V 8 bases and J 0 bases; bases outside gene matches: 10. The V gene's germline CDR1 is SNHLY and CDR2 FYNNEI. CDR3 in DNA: TGTGCCAGCCGTTCAAGGACAGGCAACTCCTACAATGAGCAGTTCTTC. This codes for CASRSRTGNSYNEQFF. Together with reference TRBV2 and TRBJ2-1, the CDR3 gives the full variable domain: EPEVTQTPSHQVTQMGQEVILRCVPISNHLYFYWYRQILGQKVEFLVSFYNNEISEKSEIFDDQFSVERPDGSNFTLKIRSTKLEDSAMYFCASRSRTGNSYNEQFFGPGTRLTVL.

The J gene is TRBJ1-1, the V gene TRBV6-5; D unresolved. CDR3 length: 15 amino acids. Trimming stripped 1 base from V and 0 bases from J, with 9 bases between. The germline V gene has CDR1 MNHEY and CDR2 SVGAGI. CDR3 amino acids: CASSYYGGMNTEAFF. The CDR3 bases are TGTGCCAGCAGTTACTACGGAGGTATGAACACTGAAGCTTTCTTT.

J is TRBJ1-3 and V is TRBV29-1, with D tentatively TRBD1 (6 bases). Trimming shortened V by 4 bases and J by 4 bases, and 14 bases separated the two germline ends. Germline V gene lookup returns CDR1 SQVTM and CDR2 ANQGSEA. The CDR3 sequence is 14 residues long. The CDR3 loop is CSVADQGLGNTIYF. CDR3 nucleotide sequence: TGCAGCGTTGCAGATCAGGGGCTGGGAAACACCATATATTTT. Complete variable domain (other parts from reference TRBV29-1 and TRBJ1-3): SAVISQKPSRDICQRGTSLTIQCQVDSQVTMMFWYRQQPGQSLTLIATANQGSEATYESGFVIDKFPISRPNLTFSTLTVSNMSPEDSSIYLCSVADQGLGNTIYFGEGSWLTVV.

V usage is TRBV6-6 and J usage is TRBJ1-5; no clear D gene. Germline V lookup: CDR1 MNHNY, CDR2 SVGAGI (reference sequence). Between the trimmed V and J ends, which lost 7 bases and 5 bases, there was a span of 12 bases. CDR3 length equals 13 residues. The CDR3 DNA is TGTGCCAGCACCGAGAGAGCGGATCAGCCCCAGCATTTT. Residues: CASTERADQPQHF.

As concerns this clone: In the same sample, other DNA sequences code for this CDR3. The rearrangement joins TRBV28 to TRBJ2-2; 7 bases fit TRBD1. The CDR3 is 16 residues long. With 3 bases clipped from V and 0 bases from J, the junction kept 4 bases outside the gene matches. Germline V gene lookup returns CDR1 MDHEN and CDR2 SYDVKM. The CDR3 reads CASSFLGTANTGELFF. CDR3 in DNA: TGTGCCAGCAGTTTCTTAGGGACAGCGAACACCGGGGAGCTGTTTTTT.

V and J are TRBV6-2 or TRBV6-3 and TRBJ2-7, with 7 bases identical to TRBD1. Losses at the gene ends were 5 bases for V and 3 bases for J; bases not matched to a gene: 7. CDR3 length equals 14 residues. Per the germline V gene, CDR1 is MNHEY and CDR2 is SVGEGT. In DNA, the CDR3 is TGTGCCAGCAGTCGTCGGACAGGCCTCTACGAGCAGTACTTC. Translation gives CASSRRTGLYEQYF.

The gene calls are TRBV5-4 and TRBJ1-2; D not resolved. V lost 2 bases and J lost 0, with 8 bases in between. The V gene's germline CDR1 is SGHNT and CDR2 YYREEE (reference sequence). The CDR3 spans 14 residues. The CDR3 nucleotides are TGTGCCAGCAGCTTTCCGGTAGCTAACTATGGCTACACCTTC. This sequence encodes CASSFPVANYGYTF.

The CDR3, as DNA: TGTGCCAGCGGTTTTACCGGGGATGGTTACAATGAGCAGTTCTTC. It encodes CASGFTGDGYNEQFF. The V call is TRBV13, the J call TRBJ2-1; D may be TRBD2 (5 bases). Germline values: CDR1 PRHDT, CDR2 FYEKMQ (reference sequence). The CDR3 has 15 amino acids. Trimming removed 8 bases at V and 4 bases at J, with 18 bases between. Together with reference TRBV13 and TRBJ2-1, the CDR3 gives the full variable domain: AAGVIQSPRHLIKEKRETATLKCYPIPRHDTVYWYQQGPGQDPQFLISFYEKMQSDKGSIPDRFSAQQFSDYHSELNMSSLELGDSALYFCASGFTGDGYNEQFFGPGTRLTVL.

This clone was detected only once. CDR3 sequence (DNA): TGTGCCAGCAGCCAAGTTTTTAGAGGTCGAGAGACCCAGTACTTC. Amino acid sequence: CASSQVFRGRETQYF. The J gene is TRBJ2-5, the V gene TRBV4-2; D not certain. The CDR3 consists of 15 residues. Trimming cost V 1 base and J 4 bases, with 13 bases left between them. CDR1 and CDR2 (germline): LGHNA, YNFKEQ.

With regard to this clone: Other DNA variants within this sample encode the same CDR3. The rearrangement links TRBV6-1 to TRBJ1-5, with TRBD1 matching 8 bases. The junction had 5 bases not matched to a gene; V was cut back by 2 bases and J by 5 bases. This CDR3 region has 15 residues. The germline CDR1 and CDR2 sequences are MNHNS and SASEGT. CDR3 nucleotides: TGTGCCAGCAGTGAAAGAGACAGGGGCGATCAGCCCCAGCATTTT. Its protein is CASSERDRGDQPQHF.

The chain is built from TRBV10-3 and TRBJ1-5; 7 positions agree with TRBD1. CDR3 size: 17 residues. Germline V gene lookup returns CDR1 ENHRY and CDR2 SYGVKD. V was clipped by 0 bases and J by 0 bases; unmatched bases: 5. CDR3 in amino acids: CAISESLTGNSNQPQHF. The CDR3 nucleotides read TGTGCCATCAGTGAGTCTTTGACAGGGAATAGCAATCAGCCCCAGCATTTT.

DNA of the CDR3: TGTGCCAGCAGCGACGGAGCGGGCGGCTACACCTTC. Translation: CASSDGAGGYTF. The chain carries TRBV7-8 and TRBJ1-2; D not resolved. CDR1 and CDR2 (germline): SGHVS, FQNEAQ. V was trimmed by 5 bases and J by 8 bases, leaving 12 bases between them. The CDR3 extends over 12 amino acids.

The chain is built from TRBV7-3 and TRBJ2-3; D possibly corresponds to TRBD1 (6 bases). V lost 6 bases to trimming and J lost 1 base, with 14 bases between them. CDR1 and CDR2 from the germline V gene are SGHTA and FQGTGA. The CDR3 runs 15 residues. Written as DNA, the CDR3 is TGTGCCAGCAGTACAGGGCCCCCCGGCACAGATACGCAGTATTTT. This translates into CASSTGPPGTDTQYF.

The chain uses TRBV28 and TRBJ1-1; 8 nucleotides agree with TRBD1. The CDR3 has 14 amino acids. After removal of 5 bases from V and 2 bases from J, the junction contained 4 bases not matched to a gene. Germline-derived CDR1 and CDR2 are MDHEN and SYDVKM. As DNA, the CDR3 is TGTGCCAGCAGTCCGGGACAGGCTAACACTGAAGCTTTCTTT. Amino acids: CASSPGQANTEAFF.

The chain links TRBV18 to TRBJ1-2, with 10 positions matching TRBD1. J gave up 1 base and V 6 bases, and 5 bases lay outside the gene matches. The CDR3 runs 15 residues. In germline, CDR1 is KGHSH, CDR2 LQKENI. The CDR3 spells CASSETGGDNYGYTF. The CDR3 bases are TGTGCCAGCTCCGAGACAGGGGGCGATAACTATGGCTACACCTTC.

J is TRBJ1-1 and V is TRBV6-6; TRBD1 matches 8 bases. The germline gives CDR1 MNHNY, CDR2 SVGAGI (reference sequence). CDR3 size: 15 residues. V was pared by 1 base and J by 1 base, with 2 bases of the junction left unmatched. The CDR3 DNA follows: TGTGCCAGCAGTTACTTCACAGGGGGGAACACTGAAGCTTTCTTT. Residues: CASSYFTGGNTEAFF.

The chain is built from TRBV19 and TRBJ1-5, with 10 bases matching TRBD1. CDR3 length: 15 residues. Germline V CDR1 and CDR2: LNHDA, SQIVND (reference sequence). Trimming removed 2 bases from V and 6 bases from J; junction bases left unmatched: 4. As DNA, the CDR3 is TGTGCCAGTAGTATAACGACAGGGGGCTTTCAGCCCCAGCATTTT. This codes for CASSITTGGFQPQHF.

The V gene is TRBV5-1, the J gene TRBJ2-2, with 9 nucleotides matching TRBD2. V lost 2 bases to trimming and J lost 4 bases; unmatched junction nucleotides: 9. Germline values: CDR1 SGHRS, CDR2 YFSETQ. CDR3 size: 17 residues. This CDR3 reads CASSLGSSGSATGELFF. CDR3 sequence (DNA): TGCGCCAGCAGCTTAGGTAGTAGCGGGAGTGCCACCGGGGAGCTGTTTTTT.

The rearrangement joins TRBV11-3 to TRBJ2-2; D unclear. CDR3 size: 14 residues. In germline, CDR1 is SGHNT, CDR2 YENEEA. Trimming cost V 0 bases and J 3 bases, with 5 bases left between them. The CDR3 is CASSLDSDTGELFF. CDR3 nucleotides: TGTGCCAGCAGCTTAGATTCGGACACCGGGGAGCTGTTTTTT.